This paragraph covers one TCR beta chain sequence. No antigen is known for it. This entry comes from a study of shared clonotypes between healthy human individuals. Assay: immunoSEQ multiplex PCR; the TCRdb copy retains only in-frame clones and omits some. The repertoire has around 990,000 clones, approximately 80% of them found once; the top ten carry approximately 0.95%. The study separated CD4+ cells into CD45RA+ naive and CD45RA-negative memory subsets. General study findings and limits: With several donors compared, roughly 4.9% of naive CD4 clonotypes were shared.

This CDR3 spans 12 amino acids. CDR1 is LNHDA and CDR2 is SQIVND in the germline V gene (reference sequence). V shed 11 bases and J shed 2 bases, with 10 bases lying between them. This sequence originates from a man younger than 35 in good health. Some clones in this sample may be carry-over from other donors' samples. The specimen sequenced was memory CD4+ T cells from PBMCs. The subset: CD45RA-negative fraction. J is TRBJ1-5 and V is TRBV19; D is ambiguous. CDR3 amino acids: CAGGEGNQPQHF. The CDR3 region has the DNA TGTGCCGGTGGGGAAGGCAATCAGCCCCAGCATTTT.